The 3 T cell receptor beta chains given below trace back to one sample, sequenced in a study of blood T cell repertoires in COVID-19. Generated by immunoSEQ multiplex PCR, the TCRdb table keeps only in-frame clones and is missing some. The table records about 220,000 clones, roughly 88% of them present only once. Source material: PBMCs or T cells enriched from blood (not recorded which). The source of these receptors is a woman aged 40 to 50 with acute COVID-19.

V is TRBV30 and J is TRBJ2-5; a possible D gene is TRBD2 (6 bases). Per germline, CDR1 GTSNPN and CDR2 SVGIG (reference sequence). Trimming left V 6 bases short and J 0 bases short, with 17 bases between. CDR3 length: 15 residues. CDR3 protein: CACNAGGNHQETQYF. DNA for the CDR3: TGTGCCTGTAACGCCGGGGGAAATCACCAAGAGACCCAGTACTTC.

The rearrangement links TRBV10-2 to TRBJ1-1; 9 bases map to TRBD1. J gave up 4 bases and V 9 bases, and 9 bases lay outside the gene matches. CDR3 length: 14 residues. Germline V CDR1 and CDR2: WSHSY, SAAADI. This CDR3 is CASHTGGAATEAFF. The CDR3 region has the DNA TGCGCCAGTCATACAGGGGGCGCTGCCACTGAAGCTTTCTTT.

The rearrangement links TRBV2 to TRBJ2-1; 9 positions agree with TRBD2. Germline CDR1 is SNHLY and CDR2 is FYNNEI. The CDR3 consists of 13 residues. Germline trimming cut 7 bases from V and 4 bases from J; bases unmatched to any gene: 2. This CDR3 reads CASNSGSYNEQFF. In nucleotides, the CDR3 is TGTGCCAGCAATAGCGGGAGTTACAATGAGCAGTTCTTC.